This TCR beta chain comes out of a study of regulatory and conventional T cells in RAG deficiency. Blood CD4+ CD25-low CD127-high conventional T cells supplied the genomic DNA template. This CDR3 comprises 16 residues. Germline V CDR1 and CDR2: MNHEY, SVGAGI. Trimming pared 0 bases from V and 3 bases from J, leaving 11 bases between. In the case of this clone: The antigen remains unidentified.

The assay was immunoSEQ multiplex PCR, and TCRdb's table has in-frame clones only and misses some. Of under 45,000 clones listed, about 75% are singletons. Overall study findings and caveats: These Omenn syndrome Treg sorts may hold peripherally activated cells instead. Control T-cell subsets had markedly higher Shannon entropy and lower Simpson indices than RAG-deficient patients. Omenn patients showed >90% Treg-Tconv overlap and shorter CDR3 lengths.

These data were likewise used in another study, on regulatory T cells. As that report states: Amplification used 52 TRBV primers and 13 TRBJ primers. Patient repertoires had restricted TRB V-J pairs and skewed V and J usage, most in Tregs.

The chain is built from TRBV6-5 and TRBJ1-4, with D tentatively TRBD1 (5 bases). The TCR sequence derives from a human donor in good health. Sequencing was performed on CD4+ effector T cells sorted from blood. The chain's CDR3 is CASSYSPRGANEKLFF. CDR3 coding DNA: TGTGCCAGCAGTTACTCCCCCCGGGGGGCTAATGAAAAACTGTTTTTT.